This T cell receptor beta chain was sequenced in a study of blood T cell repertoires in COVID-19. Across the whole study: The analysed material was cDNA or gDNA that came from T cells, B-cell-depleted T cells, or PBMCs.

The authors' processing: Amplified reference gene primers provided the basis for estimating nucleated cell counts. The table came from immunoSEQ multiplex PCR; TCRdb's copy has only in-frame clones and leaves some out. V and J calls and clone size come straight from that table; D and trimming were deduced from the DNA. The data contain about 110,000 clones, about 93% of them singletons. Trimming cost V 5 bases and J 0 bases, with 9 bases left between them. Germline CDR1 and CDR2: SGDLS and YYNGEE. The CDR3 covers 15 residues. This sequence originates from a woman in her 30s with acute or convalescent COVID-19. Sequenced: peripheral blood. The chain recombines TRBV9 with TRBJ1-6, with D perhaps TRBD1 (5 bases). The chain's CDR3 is CASSTGDSYNSPLHF. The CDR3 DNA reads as TGTGCCAGCAGTACAGGTGACTCCTATAATTCACCCCTCCACTTT.